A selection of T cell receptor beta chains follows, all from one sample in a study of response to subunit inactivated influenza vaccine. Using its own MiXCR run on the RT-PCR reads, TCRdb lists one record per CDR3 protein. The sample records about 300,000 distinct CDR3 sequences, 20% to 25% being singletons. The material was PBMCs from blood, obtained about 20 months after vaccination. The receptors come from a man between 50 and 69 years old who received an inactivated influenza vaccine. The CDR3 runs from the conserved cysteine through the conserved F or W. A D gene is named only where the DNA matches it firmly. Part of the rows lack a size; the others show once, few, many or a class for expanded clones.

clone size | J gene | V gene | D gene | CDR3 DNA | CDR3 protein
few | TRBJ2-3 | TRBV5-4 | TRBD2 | TGTGCCAGCAGCTCTCGACTAGCGGGGAGCACAGATACGCAGTATTTT | CASSSRLAGSTDTQYF
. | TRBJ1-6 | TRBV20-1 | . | TGCAGTACTAGTGAGAGTGGGGGCAGTTCACCCCTCCACTTT | CSTSESGGSSPLHF
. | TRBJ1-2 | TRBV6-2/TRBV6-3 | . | TGTGCCGGCAGTTACTCGACCTACAGGGCATCGGCCTATGGCTACACCTTC | CAGSYSTYRASAYGYTF
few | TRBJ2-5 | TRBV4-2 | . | TGTGCCAGCAGCCAAGGTACAGGGACGGGGACCCAGTACTTC | CASSQGTGTGTQYF
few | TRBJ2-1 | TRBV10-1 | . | TGCGCCAGCAGTGATGGGAGTTCTCCTGACTACAATGAGCAGTTCTTC | CASSDGSSPDYNEQFF
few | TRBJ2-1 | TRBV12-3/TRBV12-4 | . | TGTGCCAGCAGTGAAAACAATGAGCAGTTCTTC | CASSENNEQFF
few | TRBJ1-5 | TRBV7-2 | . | TGTGCCAGCAGCTTCCAGGGGTCCATAGGGCAGCCCCAGCATTTT | CASSFQGSIGQPQHF
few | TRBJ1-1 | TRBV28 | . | TGTGCCAGCAGTAGTTGGGGGTGGCAAGGGAACACTGAAGCTTTCTTT | CASSSWGWQGNTEAFF
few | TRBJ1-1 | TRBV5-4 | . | TGTGCCAGCAGCTTCCCGGGACAAAGAAACACTGAAGCTTTCTTT | CASSFPGQRNTEAFF
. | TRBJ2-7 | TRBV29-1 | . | TGCAGCGTTGAGGGGGGGCCCCCTACCTACGAGCAGTACTTC | CSVEGGPPTYEQYF
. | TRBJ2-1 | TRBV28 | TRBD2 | TGTGCCAGCAGTTTGAGCGGGGGGGCCGATGAGCAGTTCTTC | CASSLSGGADEQFF
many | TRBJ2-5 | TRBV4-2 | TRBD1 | TGTGCCAGCAGCCAAGATAGAGCGACAGGGAGAACGACCCAGTACTTC | CASSQDRATGRTTQYF
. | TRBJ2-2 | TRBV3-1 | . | TGTGCCAGCAGCCAAGTCCTTGCTAAGGGGGAGCTGTTTTTT | CASSQVLAKGELFF
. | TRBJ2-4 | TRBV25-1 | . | TGTGCCAGCAGTGAAGGAGGGGATGGCAAAAACATTCAGTACTTC | CASSEGGDGKNIQYF
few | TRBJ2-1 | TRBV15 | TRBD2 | TGTGCCACCAGCAGAGAGCCCCTGCTAGCGGGAGATCATGAGCAGTTCTTC | CATSREPLLAGDHEQFF
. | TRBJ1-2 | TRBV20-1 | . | TGCAGTGCGGGAGGGGCGGCTGGCTACACCTTC | CSAGGAAGYTF
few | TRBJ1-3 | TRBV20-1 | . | TGCAGTGCTAGATTAGGGTCTGGAAACACCATATATTTT | CSARLGSGNTIYF
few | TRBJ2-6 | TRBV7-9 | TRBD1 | TGTGCCAGCAGCGTCCCGGGACAGGCACCTGGGGCCAACGTCCTGACTTTC | CASSVPGQAPGANVLTF
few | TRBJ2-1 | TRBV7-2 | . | TGTGCCAGCAGCTTAGCGTTTAGCCAGAATGAGCAGTTCTTC | CASSLAFSQNEQFF
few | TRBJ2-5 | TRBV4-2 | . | TGTGCCAGCAGCCAAGGTCGGAATCAAGAGACCCAGTACTTC | CASSQGRNQETQYF
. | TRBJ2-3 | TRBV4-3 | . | TGCGCCAGCAGCCAAGATCTTTACACGCTTACCACGCAGTATTTT | CASSQDLYTLTTQYF
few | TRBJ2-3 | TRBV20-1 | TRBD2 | TGCAGTGTAAATCCGGTCGAAAGCGGGAAGCAAGATACGCAGTATTTT | CSVNPVESGKQDTQYF
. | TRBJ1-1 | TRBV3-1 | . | TGTGCCAGCAGCCAAGTTGGGGGTTGGACTGAAGCTTTCTTT | CASSQVGGWTEAFF
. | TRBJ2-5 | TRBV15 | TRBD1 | TGTGCGACCGATCAGGGACAGGGTTCTGTAGAGACCCAGTACTTC | CATDQGQGSVETQYF
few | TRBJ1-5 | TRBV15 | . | TGTGCCACCAGCTGGCGCCTAGGTTCGCCCCAGCATTTT | CATSWRLGSPQHF
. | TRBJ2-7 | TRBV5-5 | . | TGTGCCAGCAGCTTGGTTTACTTAAATTCCTACGAGCAGTACTTC | CASSLVYLNSYEQYF
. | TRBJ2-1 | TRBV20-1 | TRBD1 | TGCAGTGCTAGAACGGACAGGGGGCTTGGGAATGAGCAGTTCTTC | CSARTDRGLGNEQFF
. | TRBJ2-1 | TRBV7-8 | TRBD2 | TGTGCCAGCAGCTTAGACCTGCTTGGGGGGGTTTACAATGAGCAGTTCTTC | CASSLDLLGGVYNEQFF
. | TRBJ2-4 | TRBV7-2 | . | TGTGCCAGCAGCGTCTCTAGCATTCAGTACTTC | CASSVSSIQYF
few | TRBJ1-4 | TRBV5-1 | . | TGCGCCAGCAGCTTGCGGGCAGGGCCAACTAATGAAAAACTGTTTTTT | CASSLRAGPTNEKLFF
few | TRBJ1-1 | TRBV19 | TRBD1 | TGTGCCAGTACTTCTTGGGGCAGGGGGTACACTGAAGCTTTCTTT | CASTSWGRGYTEAFF
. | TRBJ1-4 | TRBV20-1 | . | TGCAGTGCTAGAGGTGCGGGGGGAATTAATGAAAAACTGTTTTTT | CSARGAGGINEKLFF
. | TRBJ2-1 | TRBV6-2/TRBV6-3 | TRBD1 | TGTGCCAGCAGCTGGACAGGGGGCGCCTACAATGAGCAGTTCTTC | CASSWTGGAYNEQFF
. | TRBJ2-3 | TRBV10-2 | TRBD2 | TGCGCCAGCAGGAAACTAGCGGGGGGCGGCTGGGGCACAGATACGCAGTATTTT | CASRKLAGGGWGTDTQYF
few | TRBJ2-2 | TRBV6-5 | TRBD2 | TGTGCCAGCAGTTACTCGACTAGCAGCCTCACCGGGGAGCTGTTTTTT | CASSYSTSSLTGELFF
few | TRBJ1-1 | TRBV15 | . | TGTGCCACCAGCCGACAGTTGAACACTGAAGCTTTCTTT | CATSRQLNTEAFF
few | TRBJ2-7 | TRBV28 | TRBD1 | TGTGCGGCGCGCCGCGGACAGGGAAACTCCTACGAGCAGTACTTC | CAARRGQGNSYEQYF
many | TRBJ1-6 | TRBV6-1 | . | TGTGCCAGCGGGACAACCCGCTTTATCATTTCACCCCTCCACTTT | CASGTTRFIISPLHF
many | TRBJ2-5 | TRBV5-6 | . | TGTGCCAGCAGCCAGAAGGTCTGGTTTCAAGAGACCCAGTACTTC | CASSQKVWFQETQYF
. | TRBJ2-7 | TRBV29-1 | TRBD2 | TGCAGCGTTGAATTTAGCGGGAGAGGTTACGAGCAGTACTTC | CSVEFSGRGYEQYF
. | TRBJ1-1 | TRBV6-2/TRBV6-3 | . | TGTGCCAGCAGTTACCTGGGTGCTGAAGCTTTCTTT | CASSYLGAEAFF
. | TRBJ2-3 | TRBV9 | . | TGTGCCAGCAGCGCCGGACTTTCCTTAAGGACAGATACGCAGTATTTT | CASSAGLSLRTDTQYF
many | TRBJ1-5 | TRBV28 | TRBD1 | TGTGCCAGCAGTCCATCGGGGACAGGGGTCAATCAGCCCCAGCATTTT | CASSPSGTGVNQPQHF